The text below deals with one T cell receptor (beta chain). This clonotype was counted only a few times. Its antigen is currently not known. Per-nucleotide qualities are absent, and no much larger clonotype sits a single base away. The CDR3 runs 18 residues from the cysteine to the phenylalanine. Just the 54-base CDR3 DNA is kept, in frame starting at base 1. Sequences SGHTA (CDR1) and FQGTGA (CDR2) are obtained from the germline V gene. V sheds 5 bases and J sheds 0 bases, leaving 17 bases between their ends. The data originate from a study of vaccination and CD4 T cells after COVID-19 (dated 2022 in TCRdb). General notes on the study: Convalescent patients had a positive SARS-CoV-2 result on nasal swab PCR, and of these patients, nine had mild disease and one had severe disease. The convalescent cohort comprised six males and four females, including two Hispanic individuals, seven Caucasians, two Asians and one multiracial person. Participants got two doses of the Pfizer-BioNTech BNT162b2 vaccine (n=8) or two doses of the Moderna mRNA-1273 vaccine (n=2). Post-COVID blood samples were collected from convalescent patients a median of approximately 93 days after diagnosis, with a range of roughly 35 to 170 days. Post-vaccine blood samples were obtained a median of approximately 70 days after the second vaccine dose, with a range of 14 to 241 days. Overlapping spike peptide pools from SARS-CoV-2 and from the common cold coronaviruses HCoV-NL63, HCoV-OC43 and HCoV-229E were used as culture stimuli. In control cultures, a CEFX viral epitope pool was used as positive control, an HIV-1 Nef peptide pool was used as negative control, or no peptide was added. The spike-specific CD4+ TCR repertoire was compared before and after mRNA vaccination in 10 to 11 COVID-19 convalescent patients and a few infection-naive healthy vaccine recipients. What the study reported, not specific to this receptor: The median number of SARS-CoV-2-reactive clonotypes rose from around 21 after infection to 38 after vaccination, but the change was not significant. Nearly all vaccine-specific clones in convalescent patients (304 of 307) were mono-reactive for SARS-CoV-2 spike rather than cross-reactive with common cold coronaviruses. Among convalescent patients, a median around 86% of the SARS-CoV-2-reactive clones seen after vaccination appeared only after vaccination, which suggests priming specific to the vaccine. Relatively few convalescent patients were included in the study, and early timepoints after natural infection were not analyzed.

Preparation of the library involved PCR. TCR sequencing of DNA from cultured CD4+ T cells used the Oncomine TCR Beta short-read assay at the Johns Hopkins FTIC core. The QIAamp micro DNA kit was used to extract genomic DNA from the cultured CD4+ T cells. Oncomine TCR Beta libraries from cultured CD4+ T cells were pooled using unique dual indexes and sequenced on an Illumina iSeq 100. Per the authors' processing: Non-productive sequences were removed, and CDR3s that did not start with C, did not end with F or W, or were shorter than 7 amino acids were discarded. The MANAFEST web application identified antigen-specific clonotypes by comparing peptide-stimulated wells against reference wells and other culture wells. Positive clones required FDR below 0.05, an odds ratio above 5, and productive frequency above 0.1% in at least two of three replicate wells. Clonotypes that were significantly expanded in both SARS-CoV-2 spike wells and at least one common cold coronavirus spike condition were defined as cross-reactive. Using R version 3.6.1, CDR3 homology was evaluated through Levenshtein distances (stringdist) along with unrooted phylogenetic trees (ape). TCRdb applied fastp at Q25 and MiXCR to the public reads, then kept only in-frame beta chains. When rows share a CDR3 protein, they turn into one entry using the most common DNA and genes. None of the V and J calls come from the authors' own analysis; TCRdb made them. Counted in this sample were roughly 12,000 distinct CDR3 sequences; 44% of them appeared once. The ten largest account for more than 15% of the sample.

The meaning of the sample's treatment or condition label: 10-day PBMC culture with coronavirus spike peptide pools or control peptides (ViraFEST assay). The ViraFEST assay was used in the study, in which antigen-specific T cells were expanded with peptide pools and expanded clonotypes were subsequently identified by TCR sequencing. The convalescent patients' positive SARS-CoV-2 PCR tests fell between March and December 2020, which was before the Alpha, Beta and Delta variants emerged in the United States. Each well held around 1.9 million PBMCs cultured with roughly 10 ug/ml peptide pools in IMDM containing around 5.5% human AB serum and around 10 IU/ml IL-2. On days 3 and 7, half of the culture medium was replaced with fresh IL-2-containing medium. After about 11 days of culture, CD4+ T cells were isolated by negative selection using the EasySep CD4+ T cell isolation kit. Ficoll-Paque Plus gradient centrifugation was used to isolate PBMCs from whole blood, and the isolated PBMCs were then either used fresh or cryopreserved at -140C. Triplicate wells were generally used for each culture condition.

The chain is assembled from TRBV7-3 and TRBJ2-6; the D gene lacks a confident call. This receptor was obtained from a human donor with COVID-19. Sequencing was done on a sample of cultured CD4+ T cells from blood. The CDR3 region reads CASSPSTPGRSGANVLTF. In nucleotides, the sequence is TGTGCCAGCAGCCCATCGACCCCAGGACGCTCTGGGGCCAACGTCCTGACTTTC.